This T cell receptor beta chain was documented in a study of blood T cell repertoires in COVID-19. On the study more broadly: PBMCs, B-cell-depleted T cells, or T cells provided the cDNA or gDNA that made up the material.

The CDR3 is 13 amino acids. Germline V gene lookup returns CDR1 MNHEY and CDR2 SMNVEV (reference sequence). V lost 4 bases to trimming and J lost 8 bases; unmatched junction nucleotides: 4. Assay used: immunoSEQ multiplex PCR; TCRdb lists only in-frame clones, some missing. The table lists about 210,000 clones, roughly nine tenths of them singletons. This chain uses TRBV27 with TRBJ1-2, with 10 bases that match TRBD1. The clonotype comes from a man aged 25-45 years with acute or convalescent COVID-19. The sample consisted of peripheral blood. The CDR3 region is CASSWRDRGGYTF. DNA for the CDR3: TGTGCCAGCAGTTGGAGGGACAGGGGAGGCTACACCTTC.